These 29 T cell receptor beta chains were all obtained from the same sample, sequenced in a study of regulatory T cells in long-lasting Graves disease. Time point reported: newly diagnosed GD, antithyroid drugs for less than 3 months. PBMC-derived RNA was used for the TCR library. Combining iRepertoire HTBI primers with Arm-PCR of CDR3 regions, the authors built TCR beta libraries. TCRdb reprocessed the multiplex PCR reads with MiXCR, giving one entry per CDR3 protein. This sample has fewer than 650,000 distinct CDR3 sequences, with about 16% found just once. These data are also associated with another study on T cells in Graves' hyperthyroidism and ophthalmopathy.

The sample consisted of peripheral blood mononuclear cells (PBMCs), taken at new diagnosis, from a patient treated with antithyroid drugs. Every receptor here comes from a man between 18 and 29 years old with Graves disease.

At least ten counts were recorded for this clonotype. The CDR3 nucleotides are TGTGCCAGCAGCTGGACGGACAGCGCACAGCCCCAGCATTTT. This sequence encodes CASSWTDSAQPQHF. The chain uses TRBV5-5 and TRBJ1-5; D is possibly TRBD1 (6 bases). V was trimmed by 3 bases and J by 7 bases, leaving 14 bases between them. The CDR3 length is 14 residues. Germline V CDR1 and CDR2: SGHKS, YYEKEE (reference sequence).

In this sample, this clonotype turned up many times. The V and J genes are TRBV27 and TRBJ1-5; D ambiguous. The CDR3 is made up of 14 amino acids. Germline-derived CDR1 and CDR2 are MNHEY and SMNVEV (reference sequence). The germline V and J ends were trimmed by 6 bases and 1 base, with 10 bases remaining between them. CDR3 residues: CASSPRGSNQPQHF. CDR3 DNA: TGTGCCAGCAGCCCCCGTGGAAGCAATCAGCCCCAGCATTTT.

In this sample, this clonotype turned up many times. This chain uses TRBV12-3 or TRBV12-4 with TRBJ2-7, with TRBD1 matching 10 bases. J lost 2 bases, V lost 9 bases, and 4 bases had no gene match. This CDR3 contains 13 residues. CDR3 residues: CASRTGGAYEQYF. The CDR3 nucleotides are TGTGCCAGTCGGACAGGGGGGGCCTACGAGCAGTACTTC.

The chain links TRBV5-5 to TRBJ1-5; tentative D call: TRBD1 (6 bases). CDR3 length: 15 amino acids. The germline V gene encodes CDR1 SGHKS and CDR2 YYEKEE (reference sequence). The V and J ends lost 1 base and 0 bases respectively, with 8 bases between them. CDR3 nucleotides: TGTGCCAGCAGCTTGCGGGGGGCTAGCAATCAGCCCCAGCATTTT. Amino acid sequence: CASSLRGASNQPQHF.

This clonotype was recorded many times. V is TRBV10-3 and J is TRBJ2-3; 7 positions agree with TRBD2. The CDR3 sequence is 15 residues long. Germline V gene lookup returns CDR1 ENHRY and CDR2 SYGVKD. J gave up 2 bases and V 3 bases, and 5 bases lay outside the gene matches. CDR3 in amino acids: CAISDGRRSTDTQYF. The DNA for the CDR3 is TGTGCCATCAGTGACGGGAGGCGCTCCACAGATACGCAGTATTTT.

This clonotype was seen ten or more times. The J gene is TRBJ2-3, the V gene TRBV7-3; 10 nucleotides match TRBD2. Unmatched junction bases numbered 7, after V lost 4 bases and J lost 6 bases. This CDR3 contains 15 residues. Germline V gene sequence: CDR1 SGHTA, CDR2 FQGTGA. CDR3 sequence reads: CASSSLAGGADTQYF. CDR3 DNA sequence: TGTGCCAGCAGCTCATTAGCGGGAGGCGCCGATACGCAGTATTTT.

This clonotype was seen a few times. The chain is built from TRBV7-3 and TRBJ2-3; D is ambiguous. CDR1 is SGHTA, CDR2 FQGTGA, per germline. Between the trimmed V and J ends, which lost 4 bases and 4 bases, there was a span of 18 bases. The CDR3 runs 16 residues. The CDR3 region is CASSSGVGSKPDTQYF. CDR3 nucleotides: TGTGCCAGCAGCTCAGGTGTCGGATCGAAACCAGATACGCAGTATTTT.

This clonotype was counted many times. Here the CDR3 reads CASSSGQRGLGTDTQYF. The CDR3 DNA sequence: TGCGCCAGCAGCTCCGGACAGCGTGGACTAGGTACAGATACGCAGTATTTT. This chain joins TRBV5-1 and TRBJ2-3, with TRBD2 as a possible D gene (7 bases). The V and J ends lost 3 bases and 3 bases respectively, with 20 bases between them. This CDR3 is 17 amino acids long. The germline CDR1 and CDR2 sequences are SGHRS and YFSETQ.

There are a few counts of this clonotype. The gene calls are TRBV5-1 and TRBJ2-4; D gene unclear. The CDR3 sequence is 15 residues long. Germline V lookup: CDR1 SGHRS, CDR2 YFSETQ. V lost 0 bases, J lost 4 bases, and 11 bases lay in between. The CDR3 sequence: CASSLEVTAKNIQYF. The CDR3 nucleotides read TGCGCCAGCAGCTTGGAAGTGACCGCAAAAAACATTCAGTACTTC.

The V gene is TRBV7-8, the J gene TRBJ2-7; the D gene is possibly TRBD1 (5 bases). The CDR3 spans 14 residues. The germline V gene has CDR1 SGHVS and CDR2 FQNEAQ. With 4 bases removed from V and 3 bases from J, the gap between germline ends came to 13 bases. The CDR3 loop is CASSSPQGYYEQYF. CDR3 in DNA: TGTGCCAGCAGCTCCCCGCAGGGATACTACGAGCAGTACTTC.

This clonotype was seen repeatedly, ten times or more. The chain carries TRBV14 and TRBJ2-1; TRBD2 agrees at 9 bases. CDR1 and CDR2 from the germline V gene are SGHDN and FVKESK. This CDR3 is 16 amino acids long. The V gene end was trimmed by 2 bases and the J gene end by 7 bases; junction bases not matched to a gene: 9. The CDR3 sequence: CASSQYRGRARNEQFF. CDR3 DNA sequence: TGTGCCAGCAGCCAATACCGCGGGAGGGCCAGGAATGAGCAGTTCTTC. The full variable domain, with the rest looked up from reference TRBV14 and TRBJ2-1, is EAGVTQFPSHSVIEKGQTVTLRCDPISGHDNLYWYRRVMGKEIKFLLHFVKESKQDESGMPNNRFLAERTGGTYSTLKVQPAELEDSGVYFCASSQYRGRARNEQFFGPGTRLTVL.

This clonotype was seen at least ten times. The chain couples TRBV24-1 to TRBJ2-5; 10 nucleotides match TRBD1. J was trimmed by 4 bases and V by 2 bases; bases with no gene match: 3. The CDR3 sequence is 15 residues long. Germline V gene sequence: CDR1 KGHDR, CDR2 SFDVKD. CDR3 in amino acids: CATSDSGTGAETQYF. For the CDR3, the DNA is TGTGCCACCAGTGATTCCGGGACAGGGGCAGAGACCCAGTACTTC.

This clonotype has a count of ten or more. The chain is built from TRBV6-1 and TRBJ2-7; TRBD2 is a possible D gene (5 bases). Germline V gives CDR1 MNHNS, CDR2 SASEGT. The CDR3 runs to 15 residues. V was pared by 6 bases and J by 2 bases, with 17 bases between. CDR3 DNA sequence: TGTGCCAGCAGCTTCCACGCGACGGGAACCTACGAGCAGTACTTC. This sequence encodes CASSFHATGTYEQYF.

This clonotype was found a few times. The V call is TRBV9, the J call TRBJ2-6; TRBD1 matches at 7 bases. The ends lost 3 bases at V and 3 bases at J; junction bases unmatched: 12. There are 18 residues in the CDR3. Germline CDR1 SGDLS, CDR2 YYNGEE. CDR3: CASSAPGGLGLGANVLTF. In nucleotides, the CDR3 is TGTGCCAGCAGCGCCCCAGGGGGTTTGGGGCTTGGGGCCAACGTCCTGACTTTC.

This clonotype was counted between two and nine times. J is TRBJ2-5 and V is TRBV9; D perhaps matches TRBD2 (5 bases). CDR3 length: 15 amino acids. The V gene lost 0 bases and the J gene lost 3 bases, with 12 bases spanning the gap. Germline lookup yields CDR1 SGDLS and CDR2 YYNGEE. As DNA, the CDR3 is TGTGCCAGCAGCGTAGCGCGGACTGGAGAAGAGACCCAGTACTTC. Protein product: CASSVARTGEETQYF. Using reference TRBV9 and TRBJ2-5 for the parts outside the CDR3, the full variable domain is DSGVTQTPKHLITATGQRVTLRCSPRSGDLSVYWYQQSLDQGLQFLIQYYNGEERAKGNILERFSAQQFPDLHSELNLSSLELGDSALYFCASSVARTGEETQYFGPGTRLLVL.

This chain links TRBV13 with TRBJ2-3; TRBD2 matches 8 bases. This CDR3 has 17 residues. Germline CDR1 PRHDT, CDR2 FYEKMQ (reference sequence). J lost 1 base, V lost 5 bases, and 11 bases had no gene match. The CDR3: CASSQTTGRAGTDTQYF. CDR3 DNA: TGTGCCAGCAGCCAGACTACCGGGAGGGCCGGCACAGATACGCAGTATTTT.

The table lists this clonotype with a few counts. CDR3 nucleotide sequence: TGTGCCAGCAGCCAACGGGGACAGTCGATCGAGCAGTACTTC. Protein: CASSQRGQSIEQYF. V gene TRBV3-1 combines with J gene TRBJ2-7, with 7 bases aligning to TRBD1. The CDR3 is 14 residues long. The V gene end was trimmed by 2 bases and the J gene end by 6 bases; junction bases not matched to a gene: 7. From germline, CDR1 is LGHDT and CDR2 YNNKEL (reference sequence).

The gene calls are TRBV15 and TRBJ2-2, with 7 bases matching TRBD1. Per the germline V gene, CDR1 is LNHNV and CDR2 is YYDKDF (reference sequence). The length of the CDR3 is 15 residues. V gave up 1 base and J gave up 4 bases; unmatched junction bases: 3. CDR3 sequence (DNA): TGTGCCACCAGCAGAGCAACAGGGGTCACCGGGGAGCTGTTTTTT. Residues: CATSRATGVTGELFF.

There are many counts of this clonotype. This rearrangement joins TRBV7-2 to TRBJ2-3, with no clear D. This CDR3 spans 15 amino acids. Germline V gene lookup returns CDR1 SGHTA and CDR2 FQGNSA. Deletions cut 1 base from V and 2 bases from J, with 10 bases between. Here the CDR3 DNA reads TGTGCCAGCAGCTTAGAACGGGCCTACACAGATACGCAGTATTTT. Protein product: CASSLERAYTDTQYF.

This chain uses TRBV19 with TRBJ2-2, with D uncertain. Trimming pared 3 bases from V and 4 bases from J, leaving 21 bases between. Germline V gene data show CDR1 as LNHDA and CDR2 as SQIVND (reference sequence). There are 18 residues in the CDR3. This CDR3 reads CASSIDIQIRQITGELFF. The CDR3 DNA is TGTGCCAGTAGTATCGACATACAGATTCGGCAGATCACCGGGGAGCTGTTTTTT.

A note on this clonotype: A much larger clone differs from this one at a single base, so this may be a read error. This chain's CDR3 is CAGSPLGHETNEKLFF. CDR3 DNA sequence: TGTGCCGGCTCACCACTCGGACACGAAACTAATGAAAAACTGTTTTTT. V and J are TRBV18 and TRBJ1-4; tentatively, D is TRBD1 (5 bases). The CDR3 extends over 16 amino acids. Germline V lookup: CDR1 KGHSH, CDR2 LQKENI.

The rearrangement joins TRBV12-3 or TRBV12-4 to TRBJ2-6, with D unresolved. The CDR3 loop spans 17 amino acids. V was shortened by 6 bases and J by 0 bases, with 15 bases between the two germline ends. CDR3 protein: CASRVGLENSGANVLTF. The CDR3 region has the DNA TGTGCCAGCAGAGTCGGGCTGGAAAACTCTGGGGCCAACGTCCTGACTTTC.

The chain couples TRBV20-1 to TRBJ1-1; 9 bases fit TRBD1. The CDR3 is made up of 13 amino acids. V shed 6 bases and J 5 bases; nucleotides not matched to a gene: 7. The germline V gene encodes CDR1 DFQATT and CDR2 SNEGSKA (reference sequence). The CDR3 sequence is CSATLTGGTEAFF. CDR3 sequence (DNA): TGCAGTGCAACGCTGACAGGGGGTACTGAAGCTTTCTTT.

The chain links TRBV19 to TRBJ2-4; no clear D. V was shortened by 7 bases and J by 1 base, with 14 bases between the two germline ends. The CDR3 is 15 residues long. Germline CDR1 LNHDA, CDR2 SQIVND (reference sequence). Here the CDR3 DNA reads TGTGCCAGTAATAGTATGGCCGCCGCCAAAAACATTCAGTACTTC. It codes for CASNSMAAAKNIQYF. The variable domain in full, with the rest retrieved from reference TRBV19 and TRBJ2-4, is DGGITQSPKYLFRKEGQNVTLSCEQNLNHDAMYWYRQDPGQGLRLIYYSQIVNDFQKGDIAEGYSVSREKKESFPLTVTSAQKNPTAFYLCASNSMAAAKNIQYFGAGTRLSVL.

This clonotype was picked up many times. The V call is TRBV7-9, the J call TRBJ2-7; 9 bases are a match to TRBD1. The CDR3 is 15 residues long. V lost 6 bases, J lost 4 bases, and 10 bases stayed unmatched. The V gene's germline CDR1 is SEHNR and CDR2 FQNEAQ (reference sequence). The DNA for the CDR3 is TGTGCCAGCAGTCAACCCGGGACAGGGTCATACGAGCAGTACTTC. It specifies CASSQPGTGSYEQYF. Drawing the rest from reference TRBV7-9 and TRBJ2-7, the complete variable domain is DTGVSQNPRHKITKRGQNVTFRCDPISEHNRLYWYRQTLGQGPEFLTYFQNEAQLEKSRLLSDRFSAERPKGSFSTLEIQRTEQGDSAMYLCASSQPGTGSYEQYFGPGTRLTVT.

In this sample, this clonotype turned up a few times. The chain couples TRBV28 to TRBJ1-3; no reliable D call. This CDR3 spans 14 amino acids. The V end lost 6 bases, the J end lost 0 bases, and 9 bases lay between the germline ends. From germline, CDR1 is MDHEN and CDR2 SYDVKM. CDR3 residues: CASSRWNSGNTIYF. The CDR3 coding sequence is TGTGCCAGCAGCCGGTGGAACTCTGGAAACACCATATATTTT.

This clonotype was seen many times. The junction departs from the called germline gene at one end, perhaps through a read error. The rearrangement links TRBV29-1 to TRBJ2-1; perhaps TRBD1 as D (6 bases). Germline CDR1 and CDR2: SQVTM and ANQGSEA. The CDR3 spans 12 residues. This CDR3 is CRVWGLFNEQFF. The CDR3 DNA reads TGTAGAGTTTGGGGGCTGTTCAATGAGCAGTTCTTC.

A few counts support this clonotype. This rearrangement joins TRBV4-1 to TRBJ2-3, with TRBD2 matching 11 bases. The length of the CDR3 is 17 residues. The trim removed 4 bases at V and 2 bases at J, leaving 8 bases unmatched. Germline V gene data show CDR1 as MGHRA and CDR2 as YSYEKL. Here the CDR3 reads CASSRGTSGSTTDTQYF. DNA for the CDR3: TGCGCCAGCAGCCGAGGGACTAGCGGTTCCACCACAGATACGCAGTATTTT.

This clonotype appeared many times. The gene calls are TRBV2 and TRBJ1-6; 7 bases are shared with TRBD1. The CDR3 covers 14 residues. V lost 6 bases to trimming and J lost 10 bases; unmatched junction nucleotides: 9. CDR1 and CDR2 (germline): SNHLY, FYNNEI. The CDR3 reads CASRDPGGESPLHF. The CDR3 DNA follows: TGTGCCAGCAGGGACCCAGGGGGAGAATCACCCCTCCACTTT.